Sequencing of this T cell receptor (beta chain) was carried out in a study of cytomegalovirus exposure and HLA in healthy donors. Method: immunoSEQ multiplex PCR; TCRdb's copy keeps in-frame clones and lacks some. In the table there are 82,000 or so clones, roughly 95% of which are singletons. The CDR3 runs to 15 residues. The trim removed 3 bases at V and 4 bases at J, leaving 1 base unmatched. Germline CDR1 reads SGDLS; CDR2 reads YYNGEE. A word on this clone: Its cognate antigen is unknown.

General study results and limits: As was reported, the classifier diagnosed cytomegalovirus status with high specificity and sensitivity.

This chain uses TRBV9 with TRBJ2-5, with 15 positions matching TRBD2. The sequencing input was PBMCs. The sequence derives from a young woman in good health and CMV-seronegative. The CDR3 DNA reads as TGTGCCAGCAGCGGGGGACTAGCGGGAGGAGAGACCCAGTACTTC. Translating it yields CASSGGLAGGETQYF. The variable domain in full, completed from reference TRBV9 and TRBJ2-5, reads DSGVTQTPKHLITATGQRVTLRCSPRSGDLSVYWYQQSLDQGLQFLIQYYNGEERAKGNILERFSAQQFPDLHSELNLSSLELGDSALYFCASSGGLAGGETQYFGPGTRLLVL.